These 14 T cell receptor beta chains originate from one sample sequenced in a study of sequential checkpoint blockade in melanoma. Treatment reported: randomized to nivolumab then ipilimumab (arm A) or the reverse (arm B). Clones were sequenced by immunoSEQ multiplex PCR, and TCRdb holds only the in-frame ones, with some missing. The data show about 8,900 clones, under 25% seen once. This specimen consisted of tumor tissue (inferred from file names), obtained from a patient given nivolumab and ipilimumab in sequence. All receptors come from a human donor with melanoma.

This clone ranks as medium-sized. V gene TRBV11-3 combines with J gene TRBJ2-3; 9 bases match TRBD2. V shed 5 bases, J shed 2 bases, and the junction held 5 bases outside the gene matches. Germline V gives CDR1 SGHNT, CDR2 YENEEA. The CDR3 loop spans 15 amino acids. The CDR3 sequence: CASSPPSGTTDTQYF. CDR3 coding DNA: TGTGCCAGCAGCCCTCCTAGCGGGACCACAGATACGCAGTATTTT.

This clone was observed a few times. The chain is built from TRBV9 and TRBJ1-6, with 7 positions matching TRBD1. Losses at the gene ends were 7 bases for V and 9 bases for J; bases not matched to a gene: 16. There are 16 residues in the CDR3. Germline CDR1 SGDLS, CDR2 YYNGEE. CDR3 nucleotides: TGTGCCAGCGGGGACAGTCTTGGCCGTACTAGTTCACCCCTCCACTTT. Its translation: CASGDSLGRTSSPLHF.

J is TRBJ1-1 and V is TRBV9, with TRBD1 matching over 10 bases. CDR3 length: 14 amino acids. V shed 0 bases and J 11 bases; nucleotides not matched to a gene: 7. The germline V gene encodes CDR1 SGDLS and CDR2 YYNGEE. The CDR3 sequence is CASSVAGQGKHAFF. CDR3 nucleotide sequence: TGTGCCAGCAGCGTAGCGGGACAGGGGAAGCATGCTTTCTTT.

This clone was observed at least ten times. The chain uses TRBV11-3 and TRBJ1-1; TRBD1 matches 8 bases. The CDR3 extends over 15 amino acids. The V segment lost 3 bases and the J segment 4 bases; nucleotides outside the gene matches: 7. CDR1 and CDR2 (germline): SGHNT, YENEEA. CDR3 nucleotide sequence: TGTGCCAGCAGCTTTACAGGGGGAGGGAGCACTGAAGCTTTCTTT. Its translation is CASSFTGGGSTEAFF.

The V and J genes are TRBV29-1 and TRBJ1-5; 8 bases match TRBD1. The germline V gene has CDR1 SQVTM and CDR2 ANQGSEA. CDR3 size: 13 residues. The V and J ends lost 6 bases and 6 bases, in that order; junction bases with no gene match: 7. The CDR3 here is CSVHQGAGQPQHF. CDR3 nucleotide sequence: TGCAGCGTCCATCAGGGGGCGGGTCAGCCCCAGCATTTT.

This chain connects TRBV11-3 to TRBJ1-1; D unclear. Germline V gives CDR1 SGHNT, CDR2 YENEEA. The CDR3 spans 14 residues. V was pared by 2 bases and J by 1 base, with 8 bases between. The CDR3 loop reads CASSLRQGNTEAFF. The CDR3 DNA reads TGTGCCAGCAGCTTAAGGCAAGGGAACACTGAAGCTTTCTTT.

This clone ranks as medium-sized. The CDR3 DNA is TGTGCCAGCCAGACAGGGGGAACTAATGAAAAACTGTTTTTT. It is translated as CASQTGGTNEKLFF. V gene TRBV11-3 combines with J gene TRBJ1-4, with TRBD1 identical over 9 bases. The CDR3 contains 14 residues. After removal of 8 bases from V and 1 base from J, the junction contained 2 bases not matched to a gene. Germline loops: CDR1 SGHNT, CDR2 YENEEA. Using reference TRBV11-3 and TRBJ1-4 for the parts outside the CDR3, the full variable domain is EAGVVQSPRYKIIEKKQPVAFWCNPISGHNTLYWYLQNLGQGPELLIRYENEEAVDDSQLPKDRFSAERLKGVDSTLKIQPAELGDSAVYLCASQTGGTNEKLFFGSGTQLSVL.

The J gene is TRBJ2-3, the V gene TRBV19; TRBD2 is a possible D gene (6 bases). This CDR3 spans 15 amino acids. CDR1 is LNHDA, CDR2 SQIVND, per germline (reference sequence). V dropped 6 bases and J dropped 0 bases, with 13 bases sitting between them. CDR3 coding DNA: TGTGCCAGTAGCCAGAGCGGGTTTAGCACAGATACGCAGTATTTT. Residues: CASSQSGFSTDTQYF.

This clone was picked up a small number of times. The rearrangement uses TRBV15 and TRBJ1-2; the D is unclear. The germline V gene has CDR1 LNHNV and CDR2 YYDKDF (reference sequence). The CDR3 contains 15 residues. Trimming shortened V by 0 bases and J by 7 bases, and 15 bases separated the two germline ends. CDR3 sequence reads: CATSRDFPSSAGYTF. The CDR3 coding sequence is TGTGCCACCAGCAGAGATTTCCCCTCCAGTGCTGGCTACACCTTC.

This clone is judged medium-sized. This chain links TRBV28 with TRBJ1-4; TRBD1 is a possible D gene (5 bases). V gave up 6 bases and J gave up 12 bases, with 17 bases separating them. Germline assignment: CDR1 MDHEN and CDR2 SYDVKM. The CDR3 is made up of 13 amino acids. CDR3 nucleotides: TGTGCCAGCAGGCGCACGGGGGAGTGGGAACTGTTTTTT. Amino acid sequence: CASRRTGEWELFF.

The CDR3 here is CASSPRAGSGVWNSPLHF. The CDR3 DNA reads TGCGCCAGCAGCCCCCGAGCGGGTTCGGGGGTGTGGAATTCACCCCTCCACTTT. This chain connects TRBV4-1 to TRBJ1-6; tentative D call: TRBD1 (5 bases). CDR1 is MGHRA and CDR2 is YSYEKL in the germline V gene. Trimming stripped 4 bases from V and 7 bases from J, with 23 bases between. The CDR3 has 18 amino acids.

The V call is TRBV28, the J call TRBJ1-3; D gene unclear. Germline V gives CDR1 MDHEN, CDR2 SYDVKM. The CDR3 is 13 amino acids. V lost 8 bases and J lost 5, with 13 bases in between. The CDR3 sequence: CASLRGMRNTIYF. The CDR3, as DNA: TGTGCCAGCTTACGGGGAATGAGAAACACCATATATTTT.

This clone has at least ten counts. As DNA, the CDR3 is TGTGCCAGCAGCTTTGTTGGAAACACCATATATTTT. It is translated as CASSFVGNTIYF. The chain couples TRBV9 to TRBJ1-3; no firm D call. CDR3 length equals 12 residues. V was clipped by 4 bases and J by 3 bases, with 5 bases between them. Germline lookup yields CDR1 SGDLS and CDR2 YYNGEE.

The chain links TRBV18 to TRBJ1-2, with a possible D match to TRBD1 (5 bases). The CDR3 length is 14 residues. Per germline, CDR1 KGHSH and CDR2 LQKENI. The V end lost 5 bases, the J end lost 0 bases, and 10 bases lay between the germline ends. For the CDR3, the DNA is TGTGCCAGCTCAACGACAGAGACTAACTATGGCTACACCTTC. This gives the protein CASSTTETNYGYTF.